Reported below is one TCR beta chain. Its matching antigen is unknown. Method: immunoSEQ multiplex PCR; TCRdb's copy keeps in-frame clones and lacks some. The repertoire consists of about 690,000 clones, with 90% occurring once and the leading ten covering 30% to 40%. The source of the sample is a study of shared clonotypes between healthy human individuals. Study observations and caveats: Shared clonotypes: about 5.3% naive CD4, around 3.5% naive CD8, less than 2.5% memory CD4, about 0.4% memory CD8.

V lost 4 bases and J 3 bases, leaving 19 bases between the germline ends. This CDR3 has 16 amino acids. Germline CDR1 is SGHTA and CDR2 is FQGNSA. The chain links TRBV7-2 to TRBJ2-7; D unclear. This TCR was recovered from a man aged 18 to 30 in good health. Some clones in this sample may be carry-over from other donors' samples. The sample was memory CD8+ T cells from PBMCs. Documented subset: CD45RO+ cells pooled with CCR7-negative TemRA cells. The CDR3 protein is CASSSPRLPLDYEQYF. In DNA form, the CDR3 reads TGTGCCAGCAGCTCCCCCAGACTGCCCCTGGACTACGAGCAGTACTTC.